Reported below is one T cell receptor beta chain. TCRbeta library construction was performed incorporating unique molecular identifiers. One entry per CDR3 protein, called by TCRdb with MiXCR from the PCR reads. The sample lists about a million distinct CDR3 sequences, roughly 29% occurring once. The data are from a study of T-cell reconstitution after alpha-beta-depleted transplantation in children. With 5 bases clipped from V and 6 bases from J, the junction kept 5 bases outside the gene matches. Germline loops: CDR1 SNHLY, CDR2 FYNNEI. The CDR3 runs to 14 residues. The rearrangement joins TRBV2 to TRBJ2-2, with 8 nucleotides matching TRBD2. This specimen was PBMCs, mostly from graft donor cells, taken 360 days after TCRalphabeta/CD19-depleted stem cell transplant. This clonotype originated in a boy in the first two years of life who had a stem cell transplant for SCID, so the T cells may come from the graft donor. CDR3 coding DNA: TGTGCCAGCAGTCGGGGGGGAGTCCCCGGGGAGCTGTTTTTT. This translates into CASSRGGVPGELFF.